Each of the 23 T cell receptor beta chains below was sequenced from the same sample in a study of blood T cells in healthy people across ages (dated by TCRdb to about 2015). Library method: 5' RACE. A second PCR of roughly 6 to 12 cycles was run with a J-beta primer mix and a sample-barcoded 5' primer. In-frame beta chains were kept once TCRdb had trimmed the public reads at Q25 with fastp and called clones with MiXCR. Rows are combined by CDR3 protein, so each entry shows the most common genes and DNA. This sample has over 1,500,000 distinct CDR3 sequences in its table, and roughly two fifths of those were observed once. Around 23% of the sample is taken by the ten largest. Material: blood. The receptors originated from a human donor in good health.

Concerning this clonotype itself: An end of the junction does not agree with germline; a read error may underlie this. The genes are TRBV27 and TRBJ2-1; 7 bases are a match to TRBD1. Germline V gives CDR1 MNHEY, CDR2 SMNVEV (reference sequence). The CDR3 covers 14 residues. This CDR3 reads CAGSLGTANNEQFF. CDR3 DNA: TGTGCCGGCAGTCTAGGGACAGCCAACAATGAGCAGTTCTTC.

The V call is TRBV20-1, the J call TRBJ2-1; maybe TRBD2 (5 bases). The CDR3 is 13 amino acids. Trimming pared 7 bases from V and 0 bases from J, leaving 10 bases between. CDR1 and CDR2 (germline): DFQATT, SNEGSKA (reference sequence). The CDR3 loop is CSVGKSSYNEQFF. Here the CDR3 DNA reads TGCAGTGTCGGGAAGAGCTCCTACAATGAGCAGTTCTTC.

The rearrangement uses TRBV15 and TRBJ2-5, with TRBD2 matching 9 bases. The trim removed 3 bases at V and 2 bases at J, leaving 1 base unmatched. CDR1 LNHNV and CDR2 YYDKDF come from the germline V gene (reference sequence). This CDR3 comprises 14 residues. This CDR3 reads CATSRRGGQETQYF. For the CDR3, the DNA is TGTGCCACCAGCAGGCGGGGGGGGCAAGAGACCCAGTACTTC. Full variable domain (outside the CDR3, taken from reference TRBV15 and TRBJ2-5): DAMVIQNPRYQVTQFGKPVTLSCSQTLNHNVMYWYQQKSSQAPKLLFHYYDKDFNNEADTPDNFQSRRPNTSFCFLDIRSPGLGDTAMYLCATSRRGGQETQYFGPGTRLLVL.

This clonotype was seen ten or more times. The chain combines TRBV4-2 with TRBJ2-7; D remains ambiguous. V was pared by 1 base and J by 8 bases, with 12 bases between. The CDR3 totals 13 residues. Germline V gives CDR1 LGHNA, CDR2 YNFKEQ. CDR3 loop: CASSQGNGVKQYF. DNA of the CDR3: TGTGCCAGCAGCCAAGGAAATGGTGTTAAGCAGTACTTC.

Ten or more counts support this clonotype. V and J are TRBV6-5 and TRBJ2-7; the D gene is possibly TRBD2 (6 bases). The V end was cut by 9 bases, the J end by 0 bases, with 15 bases between. The CDR3 spans 14 residues. Germline V lookup: CDR1 MNHEY, CDR2 SVGAGI. CDR3 protein: CASRAGTPSYEQYF. The CDR3 DNA is TGTGCCAGTCGAGCCGGGACTCCCTCCTACGAGCAGTACTTC.

This clonotype has just a few counts. The chain has TRBV7-9 and TRBJ2-7, with TRBD2 identical over 11 bases. The germline V gene encodes CDR1 SEHNR and CDR2 FQNEAQ (reference sequence). The V and J ends lost 5 bases and 1 base, in that order; junction bases with no gene match: 7. The CDR3 runs 16 residues. The CDR3 reads CASSHPLAGGSYEQYF. As DNA, the CDR3 is TGTGCCAGCAGCCACCCTCTAGCGGGGGGTTCCTACGAGCAGTACTTC. The full variable domain, rest sourced from reference TRBV7-9 and TRBJ2-7, is DTGVSQNPRHKITKRGQNVTFRCDPISEHNRLYWYRQTLGQGPEFLTYFQNEAQLEKSRLLSDRFSAERPKGSFSTLEIQRTEQGDSAMYLCASSHPLAGGSYEQYFGPGTRLTVT.

As for this clonotype: Sequence at one end of the junction differs from germline and may be a read error. This sequence joins TRBV9 and TRBJ2-5, with 9 bases aligning to TRBD1. CDR1 is SGDLS and CDR2 is YYNGEE in the germline V gene. The CDR3 extends over 15 amino acids. In nucleotides, the CDR3 is TGTACCAGCAGCCCCCGGGACAGGGTGACGGAGACCCAGTACTTC. This encodes CTSSPRDRVTETQYF.

This clonotype was detected only once. The chain has TRBV11-2 and TRBJ2-3; D unresolved. CDR3 length: 16 amino acids. The germline CDR1 and CDR2 sequences are SGHAT and FQNNGV. V lost 4 bases and J 2 bases, leaving 16 bases between the germline ends. CDR3 in amino acids: CASSSLDGSLTDTQYF. The DNA of the CDR3 is TGTGCCAGCAGCTCCCTAGACGGAAGCCTCACAGATACGCAGTATTTT.

Turning to this clonotype: This could be a read error, since a much larger clone is one nucleotide away. J is TRBJ2-3 and V is TRBV7-6, with D possibly TRBD2 on 7 matching bases. This CDR3 is built from 16 residues. CDR1 is SGHVS, CDR2 FNYEAQ, per germline. Trimming pared 0 bases from V and 5 bases from J, leaving 15 bases between. The CDR3 loop reads CASSLATGRGKDTQYF. In DNA form, the CDR3 reads TGTGCCAGCAGCTTAGCAACAGGGAGGGGAAAAGATACGCAGTATTTT.

The genes are TRBV12-3 or TRBV12-4 and TRBJ1-2; D is unclear. V was pared by 2 bases and J by 8 bases, with 9 bases between. The CDR3 sequence is 12 residues long. The DNA for the CDR3 is TGTGCCAGCAGTTTAAGGTTTGACGGCTACACCTTC. Encoded protein: CASSLRFDGYTF.

V is TRBV29-1 and J is TRBJ2-7; D gene unclear. The V gene lost 6 bases and the J gene lost 6 bases, with 21 bases spanning the gap. Per the germline V gene, CDR1 is SQVTM and CDR2 is ANQGSEA. The CDR3 contains 14 residues. In nucleotides, the CDR3 is TGCAGCGTGGCCGGGCCGAGAGAAGGACCCGAGCAGTACTTC. This encodes CSVAGPREGPEQYF.

This chain links TRBV4-3 with TRBJ2-7, with 8 positions matching TRBD1. The V gene end was trimmed by 2 bases and the J gene end by 2 bases; junction bases not matched to a gene: 5. Germline V gene sequence: CDR1 LGHNA, CDR2 YSLEER. The CDR3 covers 15 residues. The CDR3 nucleotides are TGCGCCAGCAGCCAATTGAACAGGGGGACCTACGAGCAGTACTTC. Residues: CASSQLNRGTYEQYF.

As concerns this clonotype: A read error may produce the germline difference seen at one junction end. The CDR3 reads CASSAQIGPRGTNEKLFF. Written as DNA, the CDR3 is TGTGCTAGCAGCGCGCAGATCGGACCCCGAGGAACTAATGAAAAACTGTTTTTT. This sequence joins TRBV7-7 and TRBJ1-4; D gene uncertain. This CDR3 region has 18 residues. The germline CDR1 and CDR2 sequences are SSHAT and FNYEAQ (reference sequence). Combining the CDR3 with reference TRBV7-7 and TRBJ1-4 gives the whole variable domain GAGVSQSPRYKVTKRGQDVTLRCDPISSHATLYWYQQALGQGPEFLTYFNYEAQPDKSGLPSDRFSAERPEGSISTLTIQRTEQRDSAMYRCASSAQIGPRGTNEKLFFGSGTQLSVL.

The rearrangement links TRBV20-1 to TRBJ2-4; D is ambiguous. The J call is doubtful: the DNA matches TRBJ2-5 better. The CDR3 totals 13 residues. Germline V gene data show CDR1 as DFQATT and CDR2 as SNEGSKA (reference sequence). The CDR3: CSARTKIRETQYF. The CDR3 DNA follows: TGCAGTGCTAGGACAAAAATTAGGGAGACCCAGTACTTC.

This clonotype was seen only a few times. The chain couples TRBV6-2 or TRBV6-3 to TRBJ2-2; 11 nucleotides match TRBD1. Unmatched junction bases numbered 3, after V lost 4 bases and J lost 5 bases. Germline V CDR1 and CDR2: MNHEY, SVGEGT. The CDR3 covers 15 residues. Here the CDR3 DNA reads TGTGCCAGCAGTTTACGGGACAGGGGGACCGGGGAGCTGTTTTTT. Encoded protein: CASSLRDRGTGELFF.

The rearrangement links TRBV6-5 to TRBJ2-3, with D hard to call. In germline, CDR1 is MNHEY, CDR2 SVGAGI. The CDR3 runs to 12 residues. Trimming removed 7 bases at V and 3 bases at J, with 8 bases between. CDR3 loop: CASTGLTDTQYF. DNA for the CDR3: TGTGCCAGCACCGGGCTTACAGATACGCAGTATTTT.

The gene calls are TRBV28 and TRBJ2-4; 8 bases align to TRBD1. The length of the CDR3 is 16 residues. Germline V gene sequence: CDR1 MDHEN, CDR2 SYDVKM. J was trimmed by 0 bases and V by 4 bases; bases with no gene match: 5. The DNA for the CDR3 is TGTGCCAGCAGTTCTCAGGGGGCACAAGCCAAAAACATTCAGTACTTC. Its translation: CASSSQGAQAKNIQYF.

The rearrangement uses TRBV27 and TRBJ1-2; D gene ambiguous. This CDR3 contains 14 residues. V lost 9 bases, J lost 9 bases, and 23 bases lay in between. Germline V gene data show CDR1 as MNHEY and CDR2 as SMNVEV (reference sequence). The CDR3: CASQQRGGGASYTF. In DNA, the CDR3 is TGTGCCAGTCAACAGAGAGGAGGAGGCGCTAGCTACACCTTC.

V usage is TRBV4-2 and J usage is TRBJ2-6; 8 nucleotides match TRBD2. The CDR3 has 17 residues. V shed 3 bases, J shed 0 bases, and the junction held 4 bases outside the gene matches. Germline values: CDR1 LGHNA, CDR2 YNFKEQ. The CDR3 coding sequence is TGTGCCAGCAGCCATCTGAGCGGGGGCTCTGGGGCCAACGTCCTGACTTTC. Translation: CASSHLSGGSGANVLTF.

The chain combines TRBV5-1 with TRBJ2-3; 13 nucleotides agree with TRBD2. Losses at the gene ends were 4 bases for V and 3 bases for J; bases not matched to a gene: 5. Germline values: CDR1 SGHRS, CDR2 YFSETQ. The CDR3 consists of 16 residues. CDR3 protein: CASSQILAGGTDTQYF. The CDR3 nucleotides read TGCGCCAGCAGCCAGATACTAGCGGGAGGGACAGATACGCAGTATTTT.

The sample holds a few counts of this clonotype. The genes are TRBV4-2 and TRBJ2-3; 8 bases fit TRBD2. CDR3 length: 16 amino acids. Germline assignment: CDR1 LGHNA and CDR2 YNFKEQ. V lost 1 base to trimming and J lost 3 bases; unmatched junction nucleotides: 6. This CDR3 reads CASSQARRGGTDTQYF. The DNA of the CDR3 is TGTGCCAGCAGCCAAGCCCGTCGCGGGGGGACAGATACGCAGTATTTT.

This chain connects TRBV5-1 to TRBJ1-1; D is unclear. The CDR3 is 14 amino acids. The V end was cut by 1 base, the J end by 1 base, with 8 bases between. Germline lookup yields CDR1 SGHRS and CDR2 YFSETQ. DNA of the CDR3: TGCGCCAGCAGCTTGAGCCAGCAGAACACTGAAGCTTTCTTT. Translation gives CASSLSQQNTEAFF.

The chain employs TRBV15 and TRBJ2-3, with D possibly matching TRBD1 (5 bases). This CDR3 is built from 15 residues. The germline V and J ends were trimmed by 0 bases and 6 bases, with 13 bases remaining between them. Germline CDR1 reads LNHNV; CDR2 reads YYDKDF (reference sequence). In DNA, the CDR3 is TGTGCCACCAGCAGAGAGGAGTCAGGGTGGGATACGCAGTATTTT. It is translated as CATSREESGWDTQYF.